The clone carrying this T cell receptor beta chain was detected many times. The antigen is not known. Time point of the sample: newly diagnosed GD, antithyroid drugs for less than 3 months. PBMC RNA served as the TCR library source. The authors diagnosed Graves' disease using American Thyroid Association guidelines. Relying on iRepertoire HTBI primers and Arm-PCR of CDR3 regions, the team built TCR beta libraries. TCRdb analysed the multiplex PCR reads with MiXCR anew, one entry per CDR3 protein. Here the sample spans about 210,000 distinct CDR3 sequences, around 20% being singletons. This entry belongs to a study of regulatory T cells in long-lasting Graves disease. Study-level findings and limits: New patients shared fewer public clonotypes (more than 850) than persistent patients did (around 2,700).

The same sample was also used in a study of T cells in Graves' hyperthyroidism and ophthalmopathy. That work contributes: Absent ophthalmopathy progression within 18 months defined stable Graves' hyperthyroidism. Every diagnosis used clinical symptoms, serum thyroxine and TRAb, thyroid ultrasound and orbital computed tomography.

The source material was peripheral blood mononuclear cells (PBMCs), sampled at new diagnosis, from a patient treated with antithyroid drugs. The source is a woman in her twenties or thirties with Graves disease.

CDR3 in DNA: TGTGCCAGCAGTCGACAGGTCTATTCGGGTCAGCCCCAGCATTTT. Translated, it gives CASSRQVYSGQPQHF. This chain connects TRBV28 to TRBJ1-5; a possible D gene is TRBD1 (6 bases). The germline CDR1 and CDR2 sequences are MDHEN and SYDVKM. V was pared by 5 bases and J by 6 bases, with 17 bases between. This CDR3 comprises 15 residues.